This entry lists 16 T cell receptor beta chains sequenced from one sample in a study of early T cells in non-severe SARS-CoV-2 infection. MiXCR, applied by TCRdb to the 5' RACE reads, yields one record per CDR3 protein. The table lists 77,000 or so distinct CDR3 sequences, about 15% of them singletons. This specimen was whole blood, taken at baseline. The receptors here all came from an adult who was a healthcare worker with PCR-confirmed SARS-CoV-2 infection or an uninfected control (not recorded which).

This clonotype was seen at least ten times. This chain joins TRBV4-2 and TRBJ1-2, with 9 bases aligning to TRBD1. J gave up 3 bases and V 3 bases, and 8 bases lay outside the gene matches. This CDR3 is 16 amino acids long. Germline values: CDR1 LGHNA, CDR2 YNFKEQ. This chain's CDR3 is CASSHRGQGPYYGYTF. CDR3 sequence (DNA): TGTGCCAGCAGCCACCGGGGACAGGGTCCCTACTATGGCTACACCTTC.

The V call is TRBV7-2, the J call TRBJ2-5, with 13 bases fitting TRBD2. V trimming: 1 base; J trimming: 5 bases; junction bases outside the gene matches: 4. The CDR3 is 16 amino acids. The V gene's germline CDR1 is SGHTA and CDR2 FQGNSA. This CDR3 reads CASSLGLAGGMETQYF. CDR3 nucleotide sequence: TGTGCCAGCAGCTTAGGACTAGCGGGAGGAATGGAGACCCAGTACTTC.

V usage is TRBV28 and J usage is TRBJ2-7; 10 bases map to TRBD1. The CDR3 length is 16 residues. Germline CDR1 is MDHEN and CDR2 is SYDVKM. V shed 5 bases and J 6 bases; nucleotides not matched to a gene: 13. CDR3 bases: TGTGCCAGCAGTCTCATACCCGGGGGGACAGGGGCCGAGCAGTACTTC. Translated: CASSLIPGGTGAEQYF.

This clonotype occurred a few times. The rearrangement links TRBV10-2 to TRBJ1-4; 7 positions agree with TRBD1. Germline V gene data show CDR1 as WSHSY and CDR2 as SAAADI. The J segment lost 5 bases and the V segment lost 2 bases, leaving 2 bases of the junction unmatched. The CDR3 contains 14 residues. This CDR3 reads CASSEKGANEKLFF. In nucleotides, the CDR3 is TGCGCCAGCAGTGAGAAGGGGGCCAATGAAAAACTGTTTTTT.

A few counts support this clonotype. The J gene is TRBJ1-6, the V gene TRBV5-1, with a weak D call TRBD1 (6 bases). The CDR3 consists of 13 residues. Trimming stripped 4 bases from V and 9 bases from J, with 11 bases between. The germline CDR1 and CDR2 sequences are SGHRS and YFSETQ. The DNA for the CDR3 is TGCGCCAGCAGCACCGGACAGACTTCACCCCTCCACTTT. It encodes CASSTGQTSPLHF.

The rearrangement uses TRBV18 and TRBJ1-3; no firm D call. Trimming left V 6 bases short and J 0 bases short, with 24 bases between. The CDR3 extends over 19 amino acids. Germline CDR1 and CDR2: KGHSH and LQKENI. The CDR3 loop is CASSRTGGLSVSSGNTIYF. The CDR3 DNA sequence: TGTGCCAGCTCCAGAACGGGAGGGCTCTCTGTCTCCTCTGGAAACACCATATATTTT.

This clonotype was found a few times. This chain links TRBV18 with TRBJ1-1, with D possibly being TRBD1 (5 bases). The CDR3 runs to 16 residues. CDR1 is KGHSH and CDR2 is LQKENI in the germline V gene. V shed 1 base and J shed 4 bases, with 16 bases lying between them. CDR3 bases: TGTGCCAGCTCACCACAGGCAGGGATCGAAGTCACTGAAGCTTTCTTT. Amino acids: CASSPQAGIEVTEAFF.

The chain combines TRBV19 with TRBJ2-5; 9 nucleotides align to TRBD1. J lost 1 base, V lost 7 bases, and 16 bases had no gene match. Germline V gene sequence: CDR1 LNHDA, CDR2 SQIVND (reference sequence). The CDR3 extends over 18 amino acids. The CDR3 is CASIIQGANGTTQETQYF. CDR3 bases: TGTGCCAGTATCATACAGGGGGCGAATGGAACCACCCAAGAGACCCAGTACTTC.

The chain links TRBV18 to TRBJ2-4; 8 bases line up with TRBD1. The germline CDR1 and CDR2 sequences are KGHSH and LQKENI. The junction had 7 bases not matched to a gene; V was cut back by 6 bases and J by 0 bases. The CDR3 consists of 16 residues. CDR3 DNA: TGTGCCAGCTCCAGGGACAGGCTTCGAGCCAAAAACATTCAGTACTTC. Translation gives CASSRDRLRAKNIQYF.

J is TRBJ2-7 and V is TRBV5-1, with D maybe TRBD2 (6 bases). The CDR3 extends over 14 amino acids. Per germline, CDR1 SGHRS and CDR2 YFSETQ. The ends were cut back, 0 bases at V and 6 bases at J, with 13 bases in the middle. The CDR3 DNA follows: TGCGCCAGCAGCTTGGATGCGGGACCCAGCGAGCAGTACTTC. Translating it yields CASSLDAGPSEQYF.

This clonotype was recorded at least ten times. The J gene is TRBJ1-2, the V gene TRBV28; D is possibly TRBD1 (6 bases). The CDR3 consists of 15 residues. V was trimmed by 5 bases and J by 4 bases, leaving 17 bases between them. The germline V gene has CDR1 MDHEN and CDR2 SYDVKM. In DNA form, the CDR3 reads TGTGCCAGCAGTCCCCAGGGGCATAGGCTCTATGGCTACACCTTC. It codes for CASSPQGHRLYGYTF.

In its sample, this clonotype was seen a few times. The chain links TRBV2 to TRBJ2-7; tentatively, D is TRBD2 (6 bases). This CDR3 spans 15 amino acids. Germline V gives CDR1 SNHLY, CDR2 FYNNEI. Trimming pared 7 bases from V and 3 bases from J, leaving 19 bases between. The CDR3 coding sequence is TGTGCCAGCAACCCTACTAGCACCCAGGGCTACGAGCAGTACTTC. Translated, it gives CASNPTSTQGYEQYF.

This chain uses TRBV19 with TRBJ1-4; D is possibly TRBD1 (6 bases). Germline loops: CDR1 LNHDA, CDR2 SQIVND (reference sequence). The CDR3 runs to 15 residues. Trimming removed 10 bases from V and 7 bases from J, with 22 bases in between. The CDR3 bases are TGTGCCACCGCCTGGGGGGCAGTTCGGGGTGAAAAACTGTTTTTT. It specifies CATAWGAVRGEKLFF.

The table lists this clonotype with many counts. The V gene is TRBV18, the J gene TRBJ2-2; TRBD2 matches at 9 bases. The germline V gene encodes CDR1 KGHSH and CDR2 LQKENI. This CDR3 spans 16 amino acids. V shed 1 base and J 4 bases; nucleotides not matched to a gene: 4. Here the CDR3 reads CASSPRGLAFTGELFF. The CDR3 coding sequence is TGTGCCAGCTCACCACGGGGACTAGCCTTCACCGGGGAGCTGTTTTTT. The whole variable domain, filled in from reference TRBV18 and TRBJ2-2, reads NAGVMQNPRHLVRRRGQEARLRCSPMKGHSHVYWYRQLPEEGLKFMVYLQKENIIDESGMPKERFSAEFPKEGPSILRIQQVVRGDSAAYFCASSPRGLAFTGELFFGEGSRLTVL.

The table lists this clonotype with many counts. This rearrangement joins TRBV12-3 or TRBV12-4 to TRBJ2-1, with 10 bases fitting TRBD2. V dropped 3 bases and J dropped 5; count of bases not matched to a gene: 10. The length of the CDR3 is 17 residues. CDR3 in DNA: TGTGCCAGCAGTTTGGCCCTAGCGGGGGATCTCAACAATGAGCAGTTCTTC. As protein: CASSLALAGDLNNEQFF.

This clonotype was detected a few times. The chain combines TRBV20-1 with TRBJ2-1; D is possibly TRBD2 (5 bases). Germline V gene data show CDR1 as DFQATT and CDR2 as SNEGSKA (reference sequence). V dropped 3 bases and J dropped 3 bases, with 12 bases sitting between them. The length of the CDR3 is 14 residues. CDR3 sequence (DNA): TGCAGTGCTAGGAATGGGGAGCGCTACAATGAGCAGTTCTTC. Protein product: CSARNGERYNEQFF.